One and the same sample provided the 5 T cell receptor beta chains below, sequenced in a study of blood T cell repertoires in COVID-19. Only in-frame clones appear in the TCRdb table, and some are missing; sequencing was by immunoSEQ multiplex PCR. Of more than 400,000 clones in the sample, roughly 88% are singletons; the top ten hold approximately 3.4%. The sample comprised peripheral blood. The receptors were gathered from a human donor in a cohort sampled during active COVID-19.

Here the CDR3 DNA reads TGTGCCAGCAGTCTCCTAGCGGGAGGGACCGGGGAGCTGTTTTTT. This encodes CASSLLAGGTGELFF. V is TRBV6-6 and J is TRBJ2-2; TRBD2 agrees at 12 bases. Trimming at V came to 5 bases and at J to 5 bases, leaving 3 bases not matched to a gene. Germline CDR1 MNHNY, CDR2 SVGAGI (reference sequence). The CDR3 consists of 15 residues.

This clone showed up just once. The rearrangement links TRBV5-6 to TRBJ2-7; 9 bases are a match to TRBD1. The CDR3 covers 14 residues. Trimming cost V 2 bases and J 3 bases; bases outside gene matches: 3. Germline CDR1 reads SGHDT; CDR2 reads YYEEEE. Here the CDR3 DNA reads TGTGCCAGCAGCTTCGGGACAGGGCACTACGAGCAGTACTTC. It yields the protein CASSFGTGHYEQYF.

The CDR3 loop reads CASRTSETNEKLFF. The CDR3 nucleotides read TGTGCCAGCAGAACCAGCGAAACTAATGAAAAACTGTTTTTT. V gene TRBV7-8 combines with J gene TRBJ1-4; no firm D call. Germline V CDR1 and CDR2: SGHVS, FQNEAQ. The V end was cut by 6 bases, the J end by 1 base, with 9 bases between. The CDR3 spans 14 residues.

CDR3 sequence reads: CASSLTGNRNTEAFF. In DNA form, the CDR3 reads TGTGCCAGCAGCTTAACAGGGAACAGGAACACTGAAGCTTTCTTT. The V gene is TRBV7-2, the J gene TRBJ1-1; the D gene is possibly TRBD1 (6 bases). V dropped 2 bases and J dropped 1 base, with 11 bases sitting between them. The CDR3 is 15 residues long. CDR1 is SGHTA, CDR2 FQGNSA, per germline. Together with reference TRBV7-2 and TRBJ1-1, the CDR3 gives the full variable domain: GAGVSQSPSNKVTEKGKDVELRCDPISGHTALYWYRQSLGQGLEFLIYFQGNSAPDKSGLPSDRFSAERTGGSVSTLTIQRTQQEDSAVYLCASSLTGNRNTEAFFGQGTRLTVV.

This sequence joins TRBV11-3 and TRBJ1-2; D remains unclear. Per the germline V gene, CDR1 is SGHNT and CDR2 is YENEEA. The CDR3 consists of 11 residues. The V end lost 5 bases, the J end lost 4 bases, and 5 bases lay between the germline ends. The CDR3 coding sequence is TGTGCCAGCAGCCCCGTCTATGGCTACACCTTC. It is translated as CASSPVYGYTF.